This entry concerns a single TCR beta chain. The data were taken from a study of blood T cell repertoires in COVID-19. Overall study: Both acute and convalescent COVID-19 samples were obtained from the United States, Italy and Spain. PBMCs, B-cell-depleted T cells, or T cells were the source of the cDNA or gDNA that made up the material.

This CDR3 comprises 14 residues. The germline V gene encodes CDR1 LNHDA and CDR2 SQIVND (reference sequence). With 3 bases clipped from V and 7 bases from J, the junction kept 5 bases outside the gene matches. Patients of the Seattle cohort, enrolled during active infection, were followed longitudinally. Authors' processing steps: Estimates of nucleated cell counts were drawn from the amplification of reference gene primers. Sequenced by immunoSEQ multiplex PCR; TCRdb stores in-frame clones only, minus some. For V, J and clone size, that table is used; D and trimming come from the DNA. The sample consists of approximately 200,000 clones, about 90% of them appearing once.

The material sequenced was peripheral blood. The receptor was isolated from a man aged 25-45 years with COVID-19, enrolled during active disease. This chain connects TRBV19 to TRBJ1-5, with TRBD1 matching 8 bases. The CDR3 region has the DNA TGTGCCAGTAGTATCCTTACAGGGGGGCAGCCCCAGCATTTT. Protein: CASSILTGGQPQHF.